The 27 T cell receptor beta chains given below trace back to one sample, sequenced in a study of TET2 disruption in CD19-targeted CAR T cells. The antigens these receptors bind are not known. The data were produced by immunoSEQ multiplex PCR, yet TCRdb's version contains in-frame clones alone and is incomplete. Its table records roughly 26,000 clones. The treatment here: autologous CTL019 cells: CD19 CAR with 4-1BB and CD3 zeta domains. This specimen consisted of CD8- CAR+ T cells sorted from cultured blood T cells, obtained for CD19 CAR T cell therapy. Indicated subset: CD8-negative CAR-positive T cells from the infusion product. These TCRs come from a man aged 65 to 85 with chronic lymphocytic leukemia.

Note on this clone: The read halts 3 residues ahead of the CDR3 end, with the missing end drawn from the germline J gene. The chain is built from TRBV20-1 and TRBJ1-2; TRBD1 aligns across 8 bases. Germline CDR1 DFQATT, CDR2 SNEGSKA (reference sequence). J was trimmed by 3 bases and V by 1 base; bases with no gene match: 10. The CDR3 has 16 amino acids. The CDR3: CSARVGGARGHYGYTF. Partial CDR3 DNA: TGCAGTGCTAGAGTTGGAGGGGCCAGGGGGCACTATGGC.

As for this clone: Read coverage stops 3 residues before the CDR3 terminus; the germline J gene supplies the remainder. In the same sample, other DNA sequences code for this CDR3. V gene TRBV27 combines with J gene TRBJ1-2; 7 positions agree with TRBD1. Germline-derived CDR1 and CDR2 are MNHEY and SMNVEV (reference sequence). The CDR3 sequence is 14 residues long. V shed 6 bases and J 5 bases; nucleotides not matched to a gene: 9. The CDR3 here is CASSPDRVGYGYTF. CDR3 bases read: TGTGCCAGCAGCCCCGACAGGGTTGGGTATGGC.

Details on this clone: Read data end 3 residues before the CDR3 end; the end is taken from the germline J gene. The rearrangement joins TRBV12-5 to TRBJ2-3, with 7 nucleotides matching TRBD2. V was clipped by 0 bases and J by 6 bases; unmatched bases: 6. CDR3 length: 15 residues. Germline V gives CDR1 LGHNT, CDR2 FRNRAP. CDR3 bases read: TGTGCTAGTGGTTTGGTACTCGGCGGGGGTGATACG. Translated: CASGLVLGGGDT. The complete CDR3 reads CASGLVLGGGDTQYF.

Turning to this clone: The read terminates 3 residues ahead of where the CDR3 ends, so the germline J gene completes it. The same CDR3 arises from other DNA sequences in this sample as well. The chain has TRBV5-1 and TRBJ1-3; tentatively, D is TRBD1 (6 bases). Trimming took off 0 bases at V and 3 bases at J, with 10 bases between the two ends. The CDR3 loop spans 15 amino acids. Germline lookup yields CDR1 SGHRS and CDR2 YFSETQ. The CDR3 DNA, read in part, is TGCGCCAGCAGCTTGGCGGGGGGCGGTGGAAACACC. Residues: CASSLAGGGGNT. The CDR3 reads in full as CASSLAGGGGNTIYF.

Note on this clone: The CDR3 end lies 3 residues beyond the end of the read and is filled in from the germline J gene. The chain is built from TRBV5-6 and TRBJ1-6, with D possibly being TRBD1 (5 bases). Germline V gives CDR1 SGHDT, CDR2 YYEEEE. There are 15 residues in the CDR3. Trimming stripped 4 bases from V and 7 bases from J, with 15 bases between. The CDR3 region is CASSPRDSVNSPLHF. CDR3 bases read: TGTGCCAGCAGCCCCCGGGACTCCGTAAATTCACCC.

A remark on this clone: The missing CDR3 end, 3 residues past where the read stops, is filled in from the germline J gene. The chain joins TRBV25-1 to TRBJ1-4, with D uncertain. Trimming pared 2 bases from V and 7 bases from J, leaving 14 bases between. This CDR3 region has 15 residues. The germline gives CDR1 MGHDK, CDR2 SYGVNS. CDR3 residues: CASSERPGYSEKLFF. The CDR3 bases that were read are TGTGCCAGCAGTGAACGGCCGGGGTATAGTGAAAAA.

Comment on this clone: The CDR3 end falls 3 residues outside the read, so it is completed with the germline J gene. The rearrangement links TRBV7-3 to TRBJ2-4; 8 nucleotides match TRBD2. This CDR3 comprises 15 residues. CDR1 and CDR2 (germline): SGHTA, FQGTGA. The CDR3 bases that were read are TGTGCCAGCAGCCCGGGGGGGACACTGGAAGAGACT. Its translation: CASSPGGTLEET. The entire CDR3 is CASSPGGTLEETQYF.

Details on this clone: Sequence at one end of the junction differs from germline and may be a read error. Additional DNA sequences in this sample encode the identical CDR3. The CDR3 region is CASSSTGGGIGYGYTF. CDR3 bases read: TGTGCCAGTAGTAGCACCGGAGGGGGCATCGGCTATGGT. The rearrangement uses TRBV19 and TRBJ1-2, with 7 positions matching TRBD1. The CDR3 extends 3 residues past the end of the read, so its final part is completed from the germline J gene. Germline V lookup: CDR1 LNHDA, CDR2 SQIVND (reference sequence). CDR3 length equals 16 residues.

As for this clone: The read finishes 3 residues shy of the CDR3 end, and the germline J gene is used to complete it. The V gene is TRBV7-9, the J gene TRBJ1-2; the D gene is possibly TRBD1 (5 bases). The CDR3 consists of 15 residues. Germline loops: CDR1 SEHNR, CDR2 FQNEAQ (reference sequence). Incomplete CDR3 DNA: TGTGCCAGCAGCTTAGTATGGGGGGATGGAGATACC. This encodes CASSLVWGDGDT. The whole CDR3 protein is CASSLVWGDGDTYTF. Full variable domain (outside the CDR3, taken from reference TRBV7-9 and TRBJ1-2): DTGVSQNPRHKITKRGQNVTFRCDPISEHNRLYWYRQTLGQGPEFLTYFQNEAQLEKSRLLSDRFSAERPKGSFSTLEIQRTEQGDSAMYLCASSLVWGDGDTYTFGSGTRLTVV.

A note on this clone: The read ends 3 residues before the CDR3 terminus; that terminus is restored from the germline J gene. The J gene is TRBJ1-2, the V gene TRBV18; no clear D gene. The germline gives CDR1 KGHSH, CDR2 LQKENI. This CDR3 region has 13 residues. CDR3 in amino acids: CASSPLVTDTYTF. The CDR3 DNA, read in part, is TGTGCCAGCTCACCACTTGTCACAGATACC.

In regard to this clone: The read halts 3 residues ahead of the CDR3 end, with the missing end drawn from the germline J gene. V usage is TRBV4-1 and J usage is TRBJ2-3, with 7 bases matching TRBD2. Germline CDR1 is MGHRA and CDR2 is YSYEKL. V trimming: 4 bases; J trimming: 1 base; junction bases outside the gene matches: 14. CDR3 length equals 18 residues. The sequenced part of the CDR3 DNA is TGCGCCAGCAGCCCCGGGGGTTTTGCGGGGGAGGGCACAGATACG. Protein sequence: CASSPGGFAGEGTDT. The entire CDR3 is CASSPGGFAGEGTDTQYF.

As concerns this clone: Read sequence stops 3 residues before the CDR3 end, and the germline J gene provides the missing end. This sequence joins TRBV5-1 and TRBJ2-2; the match to TRBD1 covers 8 bases. Germline-derived CDR1 and CDR2 are SGHRS and YFSETQ. The trim removed 4 bases at V and 4 bases at J, leaving 6 bases unmatched. This CDR3 contains 15 residues. The CDR3 DNA, read in part, is TGCGCCAGCAGCCCAGGGGGCGCTAGCACCGGGGAG. This encodes CASSPGGASTGE. The whole CDR3 reads CASSPGGASTGELFF.

On this clone itself: With the read ending 3 residues before the CDR3 end, the germline J gene is used to fill in that end. The chain links TRBV30 to TRBJ1-4; a possible D gene is TRBD1 (5 bases). This CDR3 region has 13 residues. V dropped 1 base and J dropped 5 bases, with 8 bases sitting between them. The germline V gene encodes CDR1 GTSNPN and CDR2 SVGIG (reference sequence). The CDR3 spells CAWSATGNEKLFF. CDR3 bases read: TGTGCCTGGAGTGCCACAGGAAATGAAAAA.

In regard to this clone: The observed sequence ends 3 residues before the CDR3 terminus, with the missing tail filled in from the germline J gene. The genes are TRBV12-3 or TRBV12-4 and TRBJ1-1; TRBD1 might be the D (5 bases). The CDR3 runs 14 residues. CDR3 bases read: TGTGCCAGCAGCCATGGCCGGGGGGGGTGGGGG. As protein: CASSHGRGGWG. In full, the CDR3 reads CASSHGRGGWGAFF.

Concerning this clone: The read falls 3 residues short of the CDR3 end, and the missing part is taken from the germline J gene. The chain carries TRBV28 and TRBJ2-4; D unclear. This CDR3 contains 14 residues. Germline assignment: CDR1 MDHEN and CDR2 SYDVKM. CDR3 region: CASKGTEVNQPQYF. The DNA read from the CDR3 is TGTGCCAGCAAGGGTACAGAGGTCAATCAGCCT.

Concerning this clone: The DNA ends 3 residues before the CDR3 does, and the rest of the CDR3 is filled in from the germline J gene. The J gene is TRBJ1-2, the V gene TRBV12-3 or TRBV12-4, with 7 nucleotides matching TRBD1. CDR3 length: 12 residues. V trimming: 10 bases; J trimming: 7 bases; junction bases outside the gene matches: 9. The CDR3 is CAILRTGSGYTF. Partial CDR3 DNA: TGTGCCATCTTACGGACAGGAAGTGGC.

A remark on this clone: The sequenced fragment ends 3 residues before the CDR3 boundary, so the rest is inferred from the germline J gene. The chain is built from TRBV20-1 and TRBJ1-1; D gene ambiguous. The V end was cut by 6 bases, the J end by 0 bases, with 11 bases between. The CDR3 is made up of 13 amino acids. The V gene's germline CDR1 is DFQATT and CDR2 SNEGSKA (reference sequence). The CDR3 is CSARAGMNTEAFF. The CDR3 bases that were read are TGCAGTGCCCGAGCGGGGATGAACACTGAA.

Details on this clone: Coverage ceases 3 residues before the CDR3 finishes, and the germline J gene fills in the end. The rearrangement uses TRBV5-8 and TRBJ2-4; D is unresolved. The CDR3 extends over 15 amino acids. Germline CDR1 and CDR2: SGHTS and YDEGEE. CDR3: CASSLRLRANYGQYF. The covered CDR3 bases are TGTGCCAGCAGCCTTCGACTGAGAGCTAACTATGGT.

In the case of this clone: The CDR3 end lies 3 residues beyond the end of the read and is filled in from the germline J gene. J is TRBJ2-5 and V is TRBV6-2 or TRBV6-3, with a weak D call TRBD1 (6 bases). Trimming shortened V by 6 bases and J by 5 bases, and 19 bases separated the two germline ends. Germline V gene data show CDR1 as MNHEY and CDR2 as SVGEGT. CDR3 size: 15 residues. Here the CDR3 reads CASSELQGPAETQYF. The CDR3 DNA, read in part, is TGTGCCAGCAGCGAGCTACAGGGACCGGCGGAGACC.

Comments on this clone: The read comes to an end 3 residues before the CDR3 does, leaving the germline J gene to fill in the end. This chain joins TRBV19 and TRBJ2-7; D unresolved. Germline V CDR1 and CDR2: LNHDA, SQIVND (reference sequence). The V and J ends lost 5 bases and 2 bases respectively, with 16 bases between them. The CDR3 loop spans 15 amino acids. The CDR3 spells CASSLFGQEPYEQYF. The sequenced CDR3 bases are TGTGCCAGTAGTCTCTTTGGTCAGGAACCCTACGAG.

In the case of this clone: At one end, the junction sequence differs from germline, possibly due to a read error. The observed sequence ends 3 residues before the CDR3 terminus, with the missing tail filled in from the germline J gene. The V gene is TRBV7-9, the J gene TRBJ2-4; TRBD2 agrees at 7 bases. This CDR3 contains 14 residues. Germline V gives CDR1 SEHNR, CDR2 FQNEAQ (reference sequence). The part of the CDR3 DNA that was read is TGTTCCAGCAGCTTAGGGGATGGGGACTATGGT. Amino acids: CSSSLGDGDYG. The full CDR3 protein reads CSSSLGDGDYGQYF.

As regards this clone: Read coverage stops 3 residues before the CDR3 terminus; the germline J gene supplies the remainder. The chain uses TRBV7-3 and TRBJ2-1, with D maybe TRBD1 (5 bases). Germline lookup yields CDR1 SGHTA and CDR2 FQGTGA. V was pared by 5 bases and J by 2 bases, with 16 bases between. The length of the CDR3 is 16 residues. Partial CDR3 DNA: TGTGCCAGCAGCGCGAAAGGGGTCAGGACCTACAATGAG. This sequence encodes CASSAKGVRTYNE. The whole CDR3 sequence reads CASSAKGVRTYNEQFF. Supplemented by reference TRBV7-3 and TRBJ2-1, the full variable domain reads GAGVSQTPSNKVTEKGKYVELRCDPISGHTALYWYRQSLGQGPEFLIYFQGTGAADDSGLPNDRFFAVRPEGSVSTLKIQRTERGDSAVYLCASSAKGVRTYNEQFFGPGTRLTVL.

Points on this clone: Read coverage stops 3 residues before the CDR3 terminus; the germline J gene supplies the remainder. The chain combines TRBV12-3 or TRBV12-4 with TRBJ1-2; TRBD1 matches 9 bases. The CDR3 has 14 amino acids. Trimming at V came to 5 bases and at J to 2 bases, leaving 3 bases not matched to a gene. The CDR3: CASSGTGMNYGYTF. The covered CDR3 bases are TGTGCCAGCAGTGGGACAGGGATGAACTATGGC.

Considering frequency, this clone is medium-sized. The read comes to an end 3 residues before the CDR3 does, leaving the germline J gene to fill in the end. J is TRBJ1-4 and V is TRBV5-1; weak D call: TRBD1 (5 bases). The CDR3 extends over 14 amino acids. V was clipped by 4 bases and J by 5 bases, with 12 bases between them. Looked up from germline, CDR1 is SGHRS and CDR2 is YFSETQ. The CDR3 bases that were read are TGCGCCAGCAGCACGGGACTGGAAAATGAAAAA. Translation gives CASSTGLENEK. The CDR3 reads in full as CASSTGLENEKLFF.

Remarks on this clone: The read comes to an end 3 residues before the CDR3 does, leaving the germline J gene to fill in the end. The chain uses TRBV28 and TRBJ1-2; D perhaps matches TRBD1 (5 bases). With 3 bases removed from V and 6 bases from J, the gap between germline ends came to 11 bases. Germline CDR1 MDHEN, CDR2 SYDVKM. The CDR3 runs 13 residues. Incomplete CDR3 DNA: TGTGCCAGCAGTTTGTGGGGGGGGGATGGC. Amino acids: CASSLWGGDG. The full CDR3 reads CASSLWGGDGYTF.

In the case of this clone: The read gets to within 3 residues of the CDR3 end, and the germline J gene fills in the rest. This rearrangement joins TRBV19 to TRBJ1-2, with a possible D match to TRBD1 (5 bases). The CDR3 runs to 14 residues. Germline CDR1 LNHDA, CDR2 SQIVND (reference sequence). CDR3 DNA (partial): TGTGCCAGTAGTGGCGACAGTATCTCCTACGAC. Translating gives CASSGDSISYD. The whole CDR3 protein reads CASSGDSISYDYTF.

About this clone: The read terminates 3 residues ahead of where the CDR3 ends, so the germline J gene completes it. This chain uses TRBV6-2 or TRBV6-3 with TRBJ2-4; weak D call: TRBD2 (6 bases). Germline V gene sequence: CDR1 MNHEY, CDR2 SVGEGT. The CDR3 is 15 residues long. The CDR3 here is CASSYGQGGNQPQYF. CDR3 bases read: TGTGCCAGCAGTTACGGGCAGGGAGGCAATCAGCCT.